This TCR beta chain was captured in a study of blood T cells in healthy people across ages. Study observations and caveats: As age increased, TCR beta diversity per million T cells fell in a roughly linear fashion. No conclusive comparison of naive versus antigen-experienced cells was possible with unsorted PBMCs.

This clonotype was observed a few times. Its antigen remains unidentified. The use of a sample-barcoded 5' primer and a J-beta primer mix characterized a second PCR of about 6 to 11 cycles. Each TCR beta cDNA got a 12-nucleotide random molecular identifier. TCRdb analysed the 5' RACE reads with MiXCR anew, one entry per CDR3 protein. The sample yields approximately 1.5 million distinct CDR3 sequences, 30% to 40% seen once. CDR1 is DFQATT and CDR2 is SNEGSKA in the germline V gene (reference sequence). The CDR3 spans 14 residues. V was clipped by 2 bases and J by 5 bases; unmatched bases: 7. Donors each provided 7.5 to 10 milliliters of peripheral blood.

The sequence was collected from a woman under 40 in good health. This chain joins TRBV20-1 and TRBJ2-5; TRBD2 matches 8 bases. Sequenced sample: blood. The chain's CDR3 is CSARLAGFWETQYF. The DNA of the CDR3 is TGCAGTGCTAGACTAGCGGGTTTTTGGGAGACCCAGTACTTC.